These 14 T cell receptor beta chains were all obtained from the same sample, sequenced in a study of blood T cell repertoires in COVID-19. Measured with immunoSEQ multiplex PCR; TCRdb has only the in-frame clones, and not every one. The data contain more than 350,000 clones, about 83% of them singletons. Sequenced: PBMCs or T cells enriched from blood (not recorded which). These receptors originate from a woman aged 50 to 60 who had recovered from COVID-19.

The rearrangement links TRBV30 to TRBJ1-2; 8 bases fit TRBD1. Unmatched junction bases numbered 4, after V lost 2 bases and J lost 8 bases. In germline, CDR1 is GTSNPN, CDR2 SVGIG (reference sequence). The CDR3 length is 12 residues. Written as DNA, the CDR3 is TGTGCCTGGAGTCGGACAGGGCTCGGCTACACCTTC. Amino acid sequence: CAWSRTGLGYTF. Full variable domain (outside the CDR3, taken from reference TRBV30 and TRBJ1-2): SQTIHQWPATLVQPVGSPLSLECTVEGTSNPNLYWYRQAAGRGLQLLFYSVGIGQISSEVPQNLSASRPQDRQFILSSKKLLLSDSGFYLCAWSRTGLGYTFGSGTRLTVV.

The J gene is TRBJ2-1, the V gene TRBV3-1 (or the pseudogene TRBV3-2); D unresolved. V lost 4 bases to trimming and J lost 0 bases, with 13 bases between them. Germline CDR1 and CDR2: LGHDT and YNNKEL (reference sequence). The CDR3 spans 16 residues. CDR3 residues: CASSRHPAYSYNEQFF. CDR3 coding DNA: TGTGCCAGCAGCCGACACCCGGCGTACTCCTACAATGAGCAGTTCTTC.

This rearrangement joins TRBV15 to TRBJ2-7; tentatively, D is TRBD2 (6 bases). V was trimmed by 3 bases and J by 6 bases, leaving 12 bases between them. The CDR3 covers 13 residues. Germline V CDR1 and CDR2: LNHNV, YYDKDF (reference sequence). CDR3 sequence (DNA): TGTGCCACCAGCAGGGGGGAGGAGCTCGAGCAGTACTTC. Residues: CATSRGEELEQYF.

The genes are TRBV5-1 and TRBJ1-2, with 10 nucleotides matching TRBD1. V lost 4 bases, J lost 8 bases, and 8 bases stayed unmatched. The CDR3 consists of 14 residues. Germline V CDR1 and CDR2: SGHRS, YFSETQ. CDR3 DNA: TGCGCCAGCAGCAGGGCCGGGACAGGGGTAGGCTACACCTTC. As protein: CASSRAGTGVGYTF.

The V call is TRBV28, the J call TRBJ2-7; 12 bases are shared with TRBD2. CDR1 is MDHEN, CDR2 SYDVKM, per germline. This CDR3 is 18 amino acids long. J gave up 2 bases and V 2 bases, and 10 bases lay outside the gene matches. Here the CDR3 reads CASSLGWTSGAPAYEQYF. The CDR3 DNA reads TGTGCCAGCAGTTTAGGGTGGACTAGCGGGGCGCCCGCCTACGAGCAGTACTTC.

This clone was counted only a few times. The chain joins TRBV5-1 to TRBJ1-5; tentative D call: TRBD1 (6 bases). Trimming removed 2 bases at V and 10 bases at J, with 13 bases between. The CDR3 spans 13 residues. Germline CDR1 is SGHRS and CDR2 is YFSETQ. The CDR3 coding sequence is TGCGCCAGCAGCTTCCAGGGGATTGGTCCCCAGCATTTT. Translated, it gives CASSFQGIGPQHF.

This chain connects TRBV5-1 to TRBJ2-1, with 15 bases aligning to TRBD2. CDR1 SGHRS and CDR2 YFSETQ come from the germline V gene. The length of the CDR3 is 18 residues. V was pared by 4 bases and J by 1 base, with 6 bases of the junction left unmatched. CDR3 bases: TGCGCCAGCAGCCCGGGACTAGCGGGGGGCCGATCCTACAATGAGCAGTTCTTC. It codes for CASSPGLAGGRSYNEQFF.

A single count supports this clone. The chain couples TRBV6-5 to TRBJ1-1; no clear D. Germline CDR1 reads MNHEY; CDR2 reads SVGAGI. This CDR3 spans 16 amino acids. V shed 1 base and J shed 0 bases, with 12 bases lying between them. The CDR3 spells CASSYYLEGLNTEAFF. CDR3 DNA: TGTGCCAGCAGTTACTATTTGGAGGGTCTGAACACTGAAGCTTTCTTT.

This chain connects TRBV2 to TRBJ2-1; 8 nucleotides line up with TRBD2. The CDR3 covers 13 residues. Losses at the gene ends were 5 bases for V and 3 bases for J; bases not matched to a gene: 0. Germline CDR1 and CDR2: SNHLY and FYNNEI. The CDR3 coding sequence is TGTGCCAGCAGTCGGGGGGGCTACAATGAGCAGTTCTTC. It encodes CASSRGGYNEQFF.

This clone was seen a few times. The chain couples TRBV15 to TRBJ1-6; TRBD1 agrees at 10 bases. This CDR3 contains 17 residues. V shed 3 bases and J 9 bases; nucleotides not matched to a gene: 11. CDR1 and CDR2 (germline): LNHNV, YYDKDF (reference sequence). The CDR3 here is CATSSFGLGQGISPLHF. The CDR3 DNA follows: TGTGCCACCAGCAGCTTCGGCCTGGGACAGGGGATTTCACCCCTCCACTTT.

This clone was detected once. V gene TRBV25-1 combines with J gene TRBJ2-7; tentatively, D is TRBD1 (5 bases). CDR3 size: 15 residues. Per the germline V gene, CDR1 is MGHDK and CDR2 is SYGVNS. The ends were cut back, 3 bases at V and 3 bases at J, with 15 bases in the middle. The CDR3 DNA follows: TGTGCCAGCAGTGATAACAGCCAAGGGGACTACGAGCAGTACTTC. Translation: CASSDNSQGDYEQYF.

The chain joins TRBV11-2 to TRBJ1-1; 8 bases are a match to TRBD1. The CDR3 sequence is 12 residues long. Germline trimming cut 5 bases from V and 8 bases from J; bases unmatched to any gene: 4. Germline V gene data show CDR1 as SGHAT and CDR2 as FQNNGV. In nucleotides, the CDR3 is TGTGCCAGCAGCCCGACAGGGGCGGAAGCTTTCTTT. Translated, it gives CASSPTGAEAFF.

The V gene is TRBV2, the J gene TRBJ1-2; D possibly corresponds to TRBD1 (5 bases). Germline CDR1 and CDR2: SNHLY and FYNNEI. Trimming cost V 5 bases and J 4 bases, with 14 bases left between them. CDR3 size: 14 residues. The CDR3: CASSMEGRSYGYTF. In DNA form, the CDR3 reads TGTGCCAGCAGTATGGAGGGGCGTAGCTATGGCTACACCTTC.

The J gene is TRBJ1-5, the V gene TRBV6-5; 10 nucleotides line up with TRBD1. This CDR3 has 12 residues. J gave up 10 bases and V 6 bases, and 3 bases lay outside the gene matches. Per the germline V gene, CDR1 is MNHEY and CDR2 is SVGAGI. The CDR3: CASRTGGVPQHF. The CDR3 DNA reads TGTGCCAGCAGGACAGGGGGCGTCCCCCAGCATTTT.